Presented here are 20 T cell receptor beta chains from one specimen sequenced in a study of CD8 T cells in ankylosing spondylitis. TCRdb re-called the 5' RACE reads through MiXCR, storing one row per CDR3 protein. This sample has about 300,000 distinct CDR3 sequences, with roughly 10% found just once. The material sequenced was blood, either unsorted or a sorted T cell fraction (not recorded which). Source of these receptors: a female donor with ankylosing spondylitis or in good health (not recorded which).

V usage is TRBV18 and J usage is TRBJ1-1, with D possibly matching TRBD1 (6 bases). The V gene's germline CDR1 is KGHSH and CDR2 LQKENI. Trimming removed 3 bases at V and 0 bases at J, with 11 bases between. The CDR3 totals 15 residues. CDR3 nucleotides: TGTGCCAGCTCACCCACGACAGGAATGAACACTGAAGCTTTCTTT. Its protein product is CASSPTTGMNTEAFF.

This clonotype appeared a few times. The rearrangement links TRBV4-1 to TRBJ1-1, with D uncertain. V was clipped by 0 bases and J by 1 base, with 9 bases between them. This CDR3 has 15 amino acids. Germline values: CDR1 MGHRA, CDR2 YSYEKL. The CDR3 region is CASSQEQRSNTEAFF. CDR3 DNA sequence: TGCGCCAGCAGCCAAGAACAGAGATCGAACACTGAAGCTTTCTTT.

This clonotype has ten or more counts. The chain couples TRBV29-1 to TRBJ2-2; no definite D call. V shed 4 bases and J shed 6 bases, with 12 bases lying between them. The CDR3 consists of 13 residues. The germline gives CDR1 SQVTM, CDR2 ANQGSEA. The CDR3 DNA is TGCAGCGTTGGACTGGGCTGGGCCGGGGAGCTGTTTTTT. Translating it yields CSVGLGWAGELFF.

At least ten counts were recorded for this clonotype. The chain couples TRBV20-1 to TRBJ1-5, with a tentative D call TRBD1 (5 bases). V gave up 4 bases and J gave up 9 bases, with 22 bases separating them. Germline CDR1 is DFQATT and CDR2 is SNEGSKA (reference sequence). The CDR3 runs 15 residues. The CDR3 sequence is CSAKTVVGPLPPQHF. CDR3 nucleotide sequence: TGCAGTGCTAAAACGGTAGTGGGGCCACTACCGCCCCAGCATTTT.

This clonotype was seen ten or more times. This sequence joins TRBV12-3 or TRBV12-4 and TRBJ1-1; 8 bases align to TRBD1. This CDR3 comprises 13 residues. V was pared by 6 bases and J by 6 bases, with 6 bases of the junction left unmatched. The CDR3 region is CASRGRGLPEAFF. CDR3 coding DNA: TGTGCCAGCAGGGGCAGGGGGCTTCCTGAAGCTTTCTTT.

This clonotype was counted at least ten times. The chain is built from TRBV5-5 and TRBJ2-5; D possibly matches TRBD1 or TRBD2 (5 bases each). CDR3 size: 14 residues. Per germline, CDR1 SGHKS and CDR2 YYEKEE (reference sequence). With 4 bases removed from V and 1 base from J, the gap between germline ends came to 11 bases. CDR3 region: CASSLQGAQETQYF. For the CDR3, the DNA is TGTGCCAGCAGCCTTCAGGGAGCCCAAGAGACCCAGTACTTC.

The J gene is TRBJ2-7, the V gene TRBV29-1, with TRBD1 matching 10 bases. The length of the CDR3 is 13 residues. V shed 4 bases and J 6 bases; nucleotides not matched to a gene: 6. Germline lookup yields CDR1 SQVTM and CDR2 ANQGSEA. CDR3 residues: CSVGWTGGGEQYF. The CDR3 nucleotides are TGCAGCGTTGGATGGACAGGGGGAGGCGAGCAGTACTTC.

The J gene is TRBJ1-2, the V gene TRBV10-3; D is ambiguous. Germline CDR1 is ENHRY and CDR2 is SYGVKD. The CDR3 runs 14 residues. The V end lost 6 bases, the J end lost 4 bases, and 15 bases lay between the germline ends. CDR3 sequence (DNA): TGTGCCATCAGCGAGGGCCTCGGGTTCTATGGCTACACCTTC. Amino acid sequence: CAISEGLGFYGYTF.

This clonotype was seen at least ten times. This chain connects TRBV20-1 to TRBJ2-1, with TRBD2 matching 7 bases. The CDR3 loop spans 16 amino acids. V was clipped by 0 bases and J by 0 bases; unmatched bases: 5. The germline CDR1 and CDR2 sequences are DFQATT and SNEGSKA (reference sequence). The CDR3 sequence: CSAREELADSYNEQFF. The CDR3, as DNA: TGCAGTGCTAGAGAGGAGCTAGCGGACTCCTACAATGAGCAGTTCTTC.

The chain is built from TRBV27 and TRBJ2-7; TRBD1 matches at 7 bases. The germline V gene has CDR1 MNHEY and CDR2 SMNVEV (reference sequence). The V gene end was trimmed by 2 bases and the J gene end by 4 bases; junction bases not matched to a gene: 8. This CDR3 region has 15 residues. The CDR3, as DNA: TGTGCCAGCAGTTTAAGGGCAGGGGGTTGGTACGAGCAGTACTTC. This sequence encodes CASSLRAGGWYEQYF.

The chain joins TRBV20-1 to TRBJ2-6; D may be TRBD1 (6 bases). The CDR3 length is 15 residues. Germline assignment: CDR1 DFQATT and CDR2 SNEGSKA (reference sequence). Trimming took off 4 bases at V and 1 base at J, with 11 bases between the two ends. CDR3 DNA: TGCAGTGCTATCGCCAGGGGTTCTGGGGCCAACGTCCTGACTTTC. This codes for CSAIARGSGANVLTF.

This chain connects TRBV29-1 to TRBJ2-5; D remains unclear. V gave up 4 bases and J gave up 1 base, with 7 bases separating them. This CDR3 spans 12 amino acids. CDR1 SQVTM and CDR2 ANQGSEA come from the germline V gene. CDR3 nucleotides: TGCAGCGTTGGCCCCTCCCAAGAGACCCAGTACTTC. Its translation is CSVGPSQETQYF.

This clonotype was counted many times. J is TRBJ1-5 and V is TRBV27; D gene unclear. Per germline, CDR1 MNHEY and CDR2 SMNVEV (reference sequence). The CDR3 has 15 residues. Deletions cut 1 base from V and 1 base from J, with 8 bases between. CDR3 loop: CASSLFGRSNQPQHF. The CDR3 nucleotides read TGTGCCAGCAGTTTATTTGGTAGGAGCAATCAGCCCCAGCATTTT.

This chain connects TRBV5-6 to TRBJ2-7, with no clear D. V was shortened by 1 base and J by 0 bases, with 14 bases between the two germline ends. The CDR3 runs to 16 residues. Germline CDR1 is SGHDT and CDR2 is YYEEEE. The DNA of the CDR3 is TGTGCCAGCAGCTTGTTTAATGAGGACGGCTCCTACGAGCAGTACTTC. It is translated as CASSLFNEDGSYEQYF.

This chain's CDR3 is CATSRTGGGEQFF. For the CDR3, the DNA is TGTGCCACCAGTCGGACAGGGGGGGGTGAGCAGTTCTTC. J is TRBJ2-1 and V is TRBV24-1, with 10 bases aligning to TRBD1. CDR1 is KGHDR, CDR2 SFDVKD, per germline. The ends lost 6 bases at V and 9 bases at J; junction bases unmatched: 4. The CDR3 contains 13 residues.

This clonotype was seen many times. This chain connects TRBV5-1 to TRBJ1-2; D unclear. This CDR3 comprises 13 residues. Trimming shortened V by 2 bases and J by 3 bases, and 8 bases separated the two germline ends. CDR1 and CDR2 (germline): SGHRS, YFSETQ. CDR3 region: CASSFSDHYGYTF. The CDR3 coding sequence is TGCGCCAGCAGCTTCAGCGACCACTATGGCTACACCTTC.

In its sample, this clonotype was seen many times. The chain employs TRBV7-2 and TRBJ2-3; D is unclear. Trimming took off 1 base at V and 2 bases at J, with 13 bases between the two ends. Germline CDR1 is SGHTA and CDR2 is FQGNSA. The CDR3 consists of 16 residues. CDR3: CASSLGGLRYTDTQYF. The CDR3 bases are TGTGCCAGCAGCTTAGGGGGTCTAAGGTACACAGATACGCAGTATTTT.

The chain uses TRBV27 and TRBJ2-7; D ambiguous. V gave up 6 bases and J gave up 9 bases, with 15 bases separating them. This CDR3 has 12 residues. Germline CDR1 is MNHEY and CDR2 is SMNVEV (reference sequence). CDR3 nucleotides: TGTGCCAGCAGCCGCGACGGTCTCGGGCAGTACTTC. Encoded protein: CASSRDGLGQYF.

The chain combines TRBV12-3 or TRBV12-4 with TRBJ1-2, with D possibly being TRBD1 (5 bases). V was pared by 2 bases and J by 5 bases, with 12 bases between. The CDR3 extends over 14 amino acids. The CDR3 DNA is TGTGCCAGCAGTTTAAGGGGTAACTCATATGGCTACACCTTC. As protein: CASSLRGNSYGYTF.

This clonotype was detected a few times. The V and J genes are TRBV4-3 and TRBJ2-3; D uncertain. Germline CDR1 reads LGHNA; CDR2 reads YSLEER. The V end lost 1 base, the J end lost 4 bases, and 12 bases lay between the germline ends. The CDR3 is made up of 15 amino acids. In DNA, the CDR3 is TGCGCCAGCAGCCAAGCGGTGAAAGGTCCAGATACGCAGTATTTT. Amino acids: CASSQAVKGPDTQYF.